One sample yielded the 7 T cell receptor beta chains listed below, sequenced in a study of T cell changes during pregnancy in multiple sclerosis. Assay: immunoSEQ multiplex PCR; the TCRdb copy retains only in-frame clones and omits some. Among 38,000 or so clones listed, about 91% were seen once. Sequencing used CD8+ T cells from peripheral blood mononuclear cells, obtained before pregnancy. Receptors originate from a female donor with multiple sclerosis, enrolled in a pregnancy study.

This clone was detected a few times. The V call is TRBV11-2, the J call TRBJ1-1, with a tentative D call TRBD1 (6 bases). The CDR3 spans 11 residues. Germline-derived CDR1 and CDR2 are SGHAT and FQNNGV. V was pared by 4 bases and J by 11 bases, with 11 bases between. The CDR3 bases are TGTGCCAGCAGCTGGGCAGGGGAGGCTTTCTTT. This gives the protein CASSWAGEAFF.

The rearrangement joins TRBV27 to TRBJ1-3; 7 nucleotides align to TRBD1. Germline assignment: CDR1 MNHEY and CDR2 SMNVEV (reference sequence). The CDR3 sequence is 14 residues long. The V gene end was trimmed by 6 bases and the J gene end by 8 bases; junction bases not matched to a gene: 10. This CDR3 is CASRAGSRGDTIYF. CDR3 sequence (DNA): TGTGCCAGCAGGGCGGGCTCCAGGGGGGACACCATATATTTT.

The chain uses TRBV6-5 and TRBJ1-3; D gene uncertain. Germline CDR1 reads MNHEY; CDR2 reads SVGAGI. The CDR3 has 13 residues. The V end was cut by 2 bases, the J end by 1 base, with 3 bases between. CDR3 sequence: CASSYQSGNTIYF. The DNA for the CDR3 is TGTGCCAGCAGTTACCAGTCTGGAAACACCATATATTTT.

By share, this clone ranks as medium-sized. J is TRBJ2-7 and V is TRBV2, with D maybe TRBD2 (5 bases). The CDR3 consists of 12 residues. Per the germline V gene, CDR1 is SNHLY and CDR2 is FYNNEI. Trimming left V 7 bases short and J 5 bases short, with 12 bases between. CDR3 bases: TGTGCCAGCACCCCGGGAATTAACGAGCAGTACTTC. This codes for CASTPGINEQYF.

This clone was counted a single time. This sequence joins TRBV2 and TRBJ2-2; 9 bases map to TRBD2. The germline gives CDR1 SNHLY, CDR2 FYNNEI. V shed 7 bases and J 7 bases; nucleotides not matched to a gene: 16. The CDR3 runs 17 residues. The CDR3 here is CASIIGGASGNFGELFF. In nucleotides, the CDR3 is TGTGCCAGCATTATCGGGGGAGCTAGCGGGAATTTCGGGGAGCTGTTTTTT.

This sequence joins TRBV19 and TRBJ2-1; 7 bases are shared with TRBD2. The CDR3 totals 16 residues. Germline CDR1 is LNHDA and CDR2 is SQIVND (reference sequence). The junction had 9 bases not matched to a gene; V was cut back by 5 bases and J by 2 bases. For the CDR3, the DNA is TGTGCCAGTAGTTCGGAAGCGGGAATGGCCTACAATGAGCAGTTCTTC. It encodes CASSSEAGMAYNEQFF.

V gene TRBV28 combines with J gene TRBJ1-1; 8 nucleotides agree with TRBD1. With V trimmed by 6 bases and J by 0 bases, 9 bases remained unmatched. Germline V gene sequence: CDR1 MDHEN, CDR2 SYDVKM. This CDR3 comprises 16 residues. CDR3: CASRARQGIMNTEAFF. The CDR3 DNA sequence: TGTGCCAGCAGGGCCCGACAGGGGATCATGAACACTGAAGCTTTCTTT. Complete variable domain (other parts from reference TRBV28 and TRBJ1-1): DVKVTQSSRYLVKRTGEKVFLECVQDMDHENMFWYRQDPGLGLRLIYFSYDVKMKEKGDIPEGYSVSREKKERFSLILESASTNQTSMYLCASRARQGIMNTEAFFGQGTRLTVV.